The rows below give T cell receptor beta chains drawn from one sample of a study of T cell responses to AZD1222 COVID-19 vaccine. Here immunoSEQ multiplex PCR was the method, and the copy in TCRdb shows in-frame clones only, minus some. The sample consists of 75,000 or so clones, less than 95% of them appearing once. Sequenced material: peripheral blood, taken 28 days after the second AZD1222 dose. These receptors were collected from an adult who received the AZD1222 COVID-19 vaccine. Each CDR3 is given with its conserved first and last residue. The order of the fields is V gene, CDR3 protein.

TRBV5-1	CASSPGQGWGNYGYTF
TRBV13	CASSLREMNTEAFF
TRBV7-9	CASSLTGGDTGELFF
TRBV18	CASSRTGVSQPQHF
TRBV2	CASSASGTGSPGNTIYF
TRBV10-1	CASSRVGSDEAFF
TRBV20-1	CSASQEGIGYTF
TRBV19	CASSSSSQGSGANVLTF
TRBV3-1/TRBV3-2	CASSIRNYGYTF
TRBV19	CATSQGGEDHTEAFF
TRBV6-2/TRBV6-3	CASSYSDSTDTQYF
TRBV10-3	CASTADVRSRGGYTF
TRBV4-2	CASSQTDREGETQYF
TRBV5-1	CASSRDGPRTGELFF
TRBV5-6	CASSPGNEKLFF
TRBV24-1	CATSDHQGGSSYNSPLHF
TRBV28	CASSSPSRGTHSETQYF
TRBV12-3/TRBV12-4	CASKEGNSQPQHF
TRBV28	CASSLSRLVTYGYTF
TRBV19	CASSWALAGGSNEQFF
TRBV4-1	CASSQVLGPGNQPQHF
TRBV10-1	CASSDDASYEQYF
TRBV5-6	CASSLTGETQYF
TRBV3-1/TRBV3-2	CASTYRPGGELFF
TRBV12-3/TRBV12-4	CASSFGLKTPLHF
TRBV15	CATSRDRRQGGLVNEQFF
TRBV3-1/TRBV3-2	CASSQVPGTAGNTIYF
TRBV28	CASSPNPGLAGGGEQFF
TRBV5-1	CASSATGTVNSPLHF
TRBV18	CASHANDRGNTEAFF
TRBV10-3	CAISESVQGQPQHF
TRBV4-1	CASKEAGGPWGTGELFF
TRBV5-1	CASSLDDTYEQYF
TRBV7-9	CASSLPPGVSYEQYF
TRBV28	CASSLIPQGNTDTQYF
TRBV9	CASSPGFQDTQYF
TRBV13	CASSSVNSGGEYEQYF
TRBV28	CASRVTTSYGYTF
TRBV11-2	CASSERDLSYEQYF
TRBV7-9	CASSFTGNEQFF
TRBV5-4	CASSPGTALSYNEQFF